The subject of this entry is one T cell receptor (beta chain). The V end lost 4 bases, the J end lost 4 bases, and 12 bases lay between the germline ends. There are 13 residues in the CDR3. CDR1 and CDR2 (germline): SGDLS, YYNGEE. Sequencing was performed with immunoSEQ multiplex PCR; in TCRdb, only in-frame clones are kept and a portion is missing. Among about 79,000 clones listed, 93% were seen once. The data derive from a study of cytomegalovirus exposure and HLA in healthy donors. This receptor was identified in a woman between 25 and 40 years old in good health and CMV-seronegative. Input material: PBMCs. This chain uses TRBV9 with TRBJ2-7; D is possibly TRBD2 (6 bases). The CDR3 spells CASSLGTGYEQYF. The CDR3, as DNA: TGTGCCAGCAGCCTCGGGACTGGATACGAGCAGTACTTC.